This TCR beta chain originates from a study of molecular identifiers for immune sequencing clone quantification. The germline gives CDR1 LNHNV, CDR2 YYDKDF (reference sequence). V lost 7 bases and J 1 base, leaving 13 bases between the germline ends. The CDR3 consists of 14 residues. TCRdb passed the PCR reads through MiXCR, listing each CDR3 protein once. The data contain approximately 680,000 distinct CDR3 sequences, about 25% of them seen just once; the ten biggest clones take up around 0.78%. Based on a CD8+CD4-CCR7+CD45RA+ profile, naive CD8 T cells were sorted. This clonotype was seen at least ten times.

The sequenced sample consisted of naive CD8+ T cells from blood, with Jurkat cell RNA spiked in. The subset: FACS-sorted CD8+CD4-CCR7+CD45RA+ naive T cells. The gene calls are TRBV15 and TRBJ1-1, with D hard to call. The receptor's source is a human donor in good health. Some libraries in this study had Jurkat cell RNA spiked in. The CDR3 DNA is TGTGCCACCACGGCGATCATGGGGAACACTGAAGCTTTCTTT. It is translated as CATTAIMGNTEAFF. Supplemented by reference TRBV15 and TRBJ1-1, the full variable domain reads DAMVIQNPRYQVTQFGKPVTLSCSQTLNHNVMYWYQQKSSQAPKLLFHYYDKDFNNEADTPDNFQSRRPNTSFCFLDIRSPGLGDTAMYLCATTAIMGNTEAFFGQGTRLTVV.